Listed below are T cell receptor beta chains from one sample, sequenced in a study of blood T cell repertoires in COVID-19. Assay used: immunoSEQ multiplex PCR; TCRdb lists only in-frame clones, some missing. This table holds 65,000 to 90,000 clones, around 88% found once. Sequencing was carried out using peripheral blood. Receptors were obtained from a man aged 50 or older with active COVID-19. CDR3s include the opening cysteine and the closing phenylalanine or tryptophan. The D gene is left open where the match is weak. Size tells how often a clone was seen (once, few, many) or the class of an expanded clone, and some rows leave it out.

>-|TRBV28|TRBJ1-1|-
TGTGCCAGCAGTCTCCGTGGGCCCATGAACACTGAAGCTTTCTTT
CASSLRGPMNTEAFF
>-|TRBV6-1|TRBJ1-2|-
TGTGCCAGCAGTGAAATTGGAGGTTTTGAAGGCTACACCTTC
CASSEIGGFEGYTF
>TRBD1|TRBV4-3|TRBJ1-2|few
TGCGCCAGCAGCCAAGAGAGGGGGCTGAGCTATGGCTACACCTTC
CASSQERGLSYGYTF
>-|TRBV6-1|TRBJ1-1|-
TGTGCCAGCAGTGAAAGGCGGGGGGGGAACACTGAAGCTTTCTTT
CASSERRGGNTEAFF
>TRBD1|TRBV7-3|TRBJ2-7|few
TGTGCCAGCAGCTTCGGGACAGGGAACGGCGAGCAGTACTTC
CASSFGTGNGEQYF
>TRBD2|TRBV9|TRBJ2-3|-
TGTGCCAGCAGCGTAGAACCCTCGACTAGCGGGGGGCGGGATACGCAGTATTTT
CASSVEPSTSGGRDTQYF
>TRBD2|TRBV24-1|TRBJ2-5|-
TGTGCCACCAGTGAAACTAGCGGGTTCCAAGAGACCCAGTACTTC
CATSETSGFQETQYF
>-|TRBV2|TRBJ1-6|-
TGTGCCAGCAGTGCGACAACGGGGGGGGCTTCACCCCTCCACTTT
CASSATTGGASPLHF
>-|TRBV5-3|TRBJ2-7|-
TGTGCCAGAAGCCAATTCTACGGCCCCGGGTTCGAGCAGTACTTC
CARSQFYGPGFEQYF
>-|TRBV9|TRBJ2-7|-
TGTGCCAGCAGCGTATCAGCGATTACCCACGAGCAGTACTTC
CASSVSAITHEQYF
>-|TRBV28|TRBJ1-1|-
TGTGCCAGCAGTTGGACCTCGGGAGGGGGGGGCGGTAACACTGAAGCTTTCTTT
CASSWTSGGGGGNTEAFF
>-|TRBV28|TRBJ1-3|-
TGTGCCAGCAGTTCCTCCTTCCAGCAGGGCGGAAACACCATATATTTT
CASSSSFQQGGNTIYF
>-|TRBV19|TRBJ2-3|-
TGTGCCAGTAGTCTACTAGTGGGGACAGATACGCAGTATTTT
CASSLLVGTDTQYF
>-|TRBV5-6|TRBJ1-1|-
TGTGCCAGCAGCTTGATTTACTCAGGGTGGACTGAAGCTTTCTTT
CASSLIYSGWTEAFF
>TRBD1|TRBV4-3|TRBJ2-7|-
TGCGCCAGCAGCCCGGGGACAGGGGACCCCTACGAGCAGTACTTC
CASSPGTGDPYEQYF